This TCR beta chain emerged from a study of cytomegalovirus exposure and HLA in healthy donors. A remark on this clone: Its cognate antigen is unknown.

The PCR ran on 60 Vbeta and 13 Jbeta primers. Clones were sequenced by immunoSEQ multiplex PCR, and TCRdb holds only the in-frame ones, with some missing. The data hold some 140,000 clones, with approximately 89% observed a single time. Though nominally healthy at sampling, donors likely had unrecorded immune exposures. Study conclusions and caveats: Rare sequences made up most TCRs, while some public TCRs were found in many donors. Trimming of TCR beta V- and J-genes showed a link, identified in a later analysis, to a missense DCLRE1C variant.

The CDR3 is made up of 12 amino acids. V was trimmed by 5 bases and J by 1 base, leaving 8 bases between them. Germline CDR1 and CDR2: GTSNPN and SVGIG (reference sequence). The genes are TRBV30 and TRBJ1-1, with D perhaps matching TRBD1 (6 bases). This clonotype originated in a woman aged 30 to 39 in good health and CMV-seropositive. The sequenced sample consisted of PBMCs. The CDR3 DNA follows: TGTGCCTGGGGGGGACAGAACACTGAAGCTTTCTTT. This encodes CAWGGQNTEAFF.